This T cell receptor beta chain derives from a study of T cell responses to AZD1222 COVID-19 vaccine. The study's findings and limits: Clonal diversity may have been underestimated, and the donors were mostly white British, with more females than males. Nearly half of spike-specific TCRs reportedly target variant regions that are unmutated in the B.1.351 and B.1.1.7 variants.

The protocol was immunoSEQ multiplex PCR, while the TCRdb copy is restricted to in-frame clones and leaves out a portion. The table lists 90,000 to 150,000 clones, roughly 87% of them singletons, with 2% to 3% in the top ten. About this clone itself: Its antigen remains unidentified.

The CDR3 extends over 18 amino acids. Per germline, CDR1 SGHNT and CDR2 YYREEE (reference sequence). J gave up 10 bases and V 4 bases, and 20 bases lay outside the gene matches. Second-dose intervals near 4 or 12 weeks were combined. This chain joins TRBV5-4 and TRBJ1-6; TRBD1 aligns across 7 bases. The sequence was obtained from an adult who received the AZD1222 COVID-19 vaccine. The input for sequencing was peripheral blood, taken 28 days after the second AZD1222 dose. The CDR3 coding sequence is TGTGCCAGCAGCGGCGGCGGGACAGTCTATAGCTCCCGATCACCCCTCCACTTT. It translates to CASSGGGTVYSSRSPLHF.